This T cell receptor (beta chain) emerged from a study of T cell responses to AZD1222 COVID-19 vaccine. Study observations and caveats: Spike as a whole was targeted by vaccine-associated CD4 TCRs, dominant at 160-218 and 743-854. In all cases, repertoires were sampled only after the peak T cell response. Epitopes outside B.1.351 and B.1.1.7 mutated regions reportedly drew nearly half of spike TCRs. Spike-specific TCR breadth and depth were elevated following two AZD1222 doses.

Per germline, CDR1 LNHDA and CDR2 SQIVND (reference sequence). V lost 7 bases and J lost 3, with 12 bases in between. The CDR3 runs to 14 residues. This clone has just one count. The antigen remains unidentified. The assay was immunoSEQ multiplex PCR, and TCRdb's table has in-frame clones only and misses some. The sample shows tens of thousands of clones, around 88% of them seen only once. V usage is TRBV19 and J usage is TRBJ2-2, with a tentative D call TRBD1 (6 bases). The input for sequencing was peripheral blood, taken on day 0 of MenACWY control vaccination. This sequence originates from an adult in good health. Here the CDR3 reads CASNGDTYTGELFF. CDR3 coding DNA: TGTGCCAGTAACGGGGACACCTACACCGGGGAGCTGTTTTTT.